These 22 T cell receptor beta chains were sequenced from one sample in a study of radiation and T cells in renal cell carcinoma. Generated by immunoSEQ multiplex PCR, the TCRdb table keeps only in-frame clones and is missing some. The data hold roughly 120,000 clones, with roughly four fifths observed a single time. As to time point: baseline pretreatment blood. Treatment: 15 Gy SBRT to primary tumor, nephrectomy 4 weeks later. The source material was blood, sampled from a patient whose treatment included radiotherapy and nephrectomy. These receptors all come from a woman between 55 and 75 years old with renal cell carcinoma.

There are a few counts of this clone. This rearrangement joins TRBV9 to TRBJ2-1; D ambiguous. The germline CDR1 and CDR2 sequences are SGDLS and YYNGEE. CDR3 length equals 13 residues. Trimming cost V 7 bases and J 6 bases, with 14 bases left between them. The CDR3 DNA sequence: TGTGCCAGCGCTACTTCTGTTGGCAATGAGCAGTTCTTC. As protein: CASATSVGNEQFF.

This chain connects TRBV7-9 to TRBJ1-1; D ambiguous. Germline V CDR1 and CDR2: SEHNR, FQNEAQ (reference sequence). This CDR3 comprises 13 residues. Trimming stripped 5 bases from V and 4 bases from J, with 11 bases between. The CDR3 DNA sequence: TGTGCCAGCAGCCGCGAGGGTAGCACTGAAGCTTTCTTT. Translating it yields CASSREGSTEAFF.

The chain is built from TRBV2 and TRBJ2-7; D unclear. The CDR3 length is 11 residues. V lost 6 bases, J lost 6 bases, and 9 bases lay in between. CDR1 and CDR2 (germline): SNHLY, FYNNEI. The CDR3 bases are TGTGCCAGCAGGGGGTTTGGCGAGCAGTACTTC. Translation: CASRGFGEQYF.

The chain links TRBV6-5 to TRBJ2-1; 10 bases fit TRBD1. The V segment lost 6 bases and the J segment 5 bases; nucleotides outside the gene matches: 4. Germline CDR1 reads MNHEY; CDR2 reads SVGAGI. The CDR3 is 14 amino acids. The CDR3 DNA sequence: TGTGCCAGCAGGGGACAGGGGCAAAACAATGAGCAGTTCTTC. This gives the protein CASRGQGQNNEQFF.

The rearrangement links TRBV7-2 to TRBJ1-5; tentatively, D is TRBD1 (5 bases). The CDR3 spans 13 residues. Trimming stripped 5 bases from V and 5 bases from J, with 10 bases between. CDR1 and CDR2 (germline): SGHTA, FQGNSA. Here the CDR3 reads CASSADRHQPQHF. The CDR3 bases are TGTGCCAGCAGCGCTGACAGACATCAGCCCCAGCATTTT. Variable domain in full (rest from reference TRBV7-2 and TRBJ1-5): GAGVSQSPSNKVTEKGKDVELRCDPISGHTALYWYRQSLGQGLEFLIYFQGNSAPDKSGLPSDRFSAERTGGSVSTLTIQRTQQEDSAVYLCASSADRHQPQHFGDGTRLSIL.

This sequence joins TRBV30 and TRBJ1-2; D is undetermined. The CDR3 is 13 residues long. V dropped 7 bases and J dropped 2 bases, with 14 bases sitting between them. Per germline, CDR1 GTSNPN and CDR2 SVGIG (reference sequence). The CDR3 DNA follows: TGTGCCTACGTCGACGGATTAAACTATGGCTACACCTTC. Amino acids: CAYVDGLNYGYTF.

On this clone itself: Other nucleotide sequences in the sample specify the same CDR3. The rearrangement joins TRBV18 to TRBJ1-4, with D hard to call. V gave up 3 bases and J gave up 0 bases, with 5 bases separating them. The germline V gene encodes CDR1 KGHSH and CDR2 LQKENI. The CDR3 runs to 14 residues. CDR3 amino acids: CASSPSATNEKLFF. For the CDR3, the DNA is TGTGCCAGCTCACCCTCAGCAACTAATGAAAAACTGTTTTTT.

The CDR3 nucleotides read TGCGCCAGCAGCCAAGGGTCCCTACCCCCCTATGGCTACACCTTC. Its translation is CASSQGSLPPYGYTF. The chain combines TRBV4-1 with TRBJ1-2; D is unclear. Trimming removed 1 base from V and 4 bases from J, with 13 bases in between. This CDR3 comprises 15 residues. CDR1 is MGHRA, CDR2 YSYEKL, per germline.

The chain is built from TRBV4-1 and TRBJ2-7; D not certain. Looked up from germline, CDR1 is MGHRA and CDR2 is YSYEKL. Trimming shortened V by 0 bases and J by 3 bases, and 15 bases separated the two germline ends. The CDR3 is made up of 16 amino acids. Written as DNA, the CDR3 is TGCGCCAGCAGCCAAGATTTCGATTCACAGAACTACGAGCAGTACTTC. Protein product: CASSQDFDSQNYEQYF.

The chain uses TRBV10-2 and TRBJ1-3; no clear D. This CDR3 has 16 residues. Trimming stripped 0 bases from V and 0 bases from J, with 9 bases between. CDR1 is WSHSY, CDR2 SAAADI, per germline. The CDR3 here is CASSESGFSSGNTIYF. In DNA form, the CDR3 reads TGCGCCAGCAGTGAGTCAGGATTTAGCTCTGGAAACACCATATATTTT.

The chain combines TRBV2 with TRBJ1-1; the match to TRBD1 covers 10 bases. CDR1 is SNHLY and CDR2 is FYNNEI in the germline V gene. This CDR3 contains 15 residues. V gave up 6 bases and J gave up 0 bases; unmatched junction bases: 4. This CDR3 is CASRADRGLNTEAFF. CDR3 sequence (DNA): TGTGCCAGCAGAGCAGACAGGGGGCTGAACACTGAAGCTTTCTTT.

The chain combines TRBV9 with TRBJ1-4; 9 positions match TRBD1. Germline CDR1 and CDR2: SGDLS and YYNGEE. CDR3 length: 17 residues. The V gene end was trimmed by 4 bases and the J gene end by 10 bases; junction bases not matched to a gene: 17. The CDR3 DNA is TGTGCCAGCAGCCTAAGGGACAGGGCCTCCGAATCCGGAAAACTGTTTTTT. It yields the protein CASSLRDRASESGKLFF.

This chain uses TRBV2 with TRBJ1-1; 8 bases are a match to TRBD1. The length of the CDR3 is 13 residues. Per germline, CDR1 SNHLY and CDR2 FYNNEI. V gave up 4 bases and J gave up 10 bases; unmatched junction bases: 8. The CDR3 reads CASSVRTGLLAFF. DNA for the CDR3: TGTGCCAGCAGTGTTAGGACAGGGTTGTTAGCTTTCTTT.

This clone has only one observation. The CDR3 nucleotides read TGTGCCAGCGGGTTAGATGTAACCCCCTCTGAGCAGTACTTC. Its translation: CASGLDVTPSEQYF. The chain carries TRBV6-5 and TRBJ2-7; D is unclear. This CDR3 spans 14 amino acids. Per germline, CDR1 MNHEY and CDR2 SVGAGI. Trimming cost V 8 bases and J 7 bases, with 21 bases left between them.

The V gene is TRBV7-6, the J gene TRBJ1-1, with a weak D call TRBD1 (6 bases). Trimming took off 5 bases at V and 0 bases at J, with 13 bases between the two ends. CDR1 is SGHVS and CDR2 is FNYEAQ in the germline V gene. The length of the CDR3 is 15 residues. In DNA form, the CDR3 reads TGTGCCAGCAGCGGTAGGGGGGCCTTGAACACTGAAGCTTTCTTT. Translation gives CASSGRGALNTEAFF.

This chain connects TRBV2 to TRBJ1-5, with D unresolved. The CDR3 spans 13 residues. Germline CDR1 is SNHLY and CDR2 is FYNNEI. Trimming took off 6 bases at V and 7 bases at J, with 13 bases between the two ends. In nucleotides, the CDR3 is TGTGCCAGCAGCGCGACCCGGTTACAGCCCCAGCATTTT. This sequence encodes CASSATRLQPQHF.

The chain recombines TRBV27 with TRBJ2-5; perhaps D is TRBD1 or TRBD2 (5 bases each). Trimming took 2 bases from V and 5 from J, leaving 18 bases between them. This CDR3 spans 16 amino acids. The germline gives CDR1 MNHEY, CDR2 SMNVEV (reference sequence). CDR3 nucleotides: TGTGCCAGCAGTTTAAAGCAGGGACCCCTTCGGGAGACCCAGTACTTC. Its protein is CASSLKQGPLRETQYF.

The chain employs TRBV6-5 and TRBJ1-6; a possible D gene is TRBD1 (5 bases). Trimming took 3 bases from V and 0 from J, leaving 9 bases between them. The CDR3 runs to 16 residues. Germline V lookup: CDR1 MNHEY, CDR2 SVGAGI. CDR3 in amino acids: CASSYRQSSYNSPLHF. CDR3 DNA sequence: TGTGCCAGCAGTTATAGACAGAGCTCCTATAATTCACCCCTCCACTTT.

This CDR3 is CASSYSPRGATEAFF. The CDR3 DNA reads as TGTGCCAGCAGTTACTCCCCCAGGGGGGCCACTGAAGCTTTCTTT. This chain connects TRBV6-6 to TRBJ1-1; 7 nucleotides match TRBD1. The CDR3 runs 15 residues. V lost 0 bases to trimming and J lost 4 bases; unmatched junction nucleotides: 5. Germline lookup yields CDR1 MNHNY and CDR2 SVGAGI (reference sequence).

The J gene is TRBJ2-3, the V gene TRBV9; 7 positions match TRBD1. Looked up from germline, CDR1 is SGDLS and CDR2 is YYNGEE. J was trimmed by 1 base and V by 2 bases; bases with no gene match: 7. This CDR3 is built from 16 residues. CDR3 protein: CASSVLTGLGTDTQYF. The DNA of the CDR3 is TGTGCCAGCAGCGTTCTGACAGGGTTAGGCACAGATACGCAGTATTTT.

The rearrangement joins TRBV4-1 to TRBJ1-1; TRBD1 matches 9 bases. J was trimmed by 1 base and V by 5 bases; bases with no gene match: 5. CDR1 MGHRA and CDR2 YSYEKL come from the germline V gene. This CDR3 has 15 amino acids. CDR3 nucleotide sequence: TGCGCCAGCAGCGAACAGGGACAGGGGAACACTGAAGCTTTCTTT. Translated, it gives CASSEQGQGNTEAFF.

The rearrangement joins TRBV27 to TRBJ1-4, with a tentative D call TRBD1 (6 bases). The CDR3 has 14 amino acids. V was shortened by 2 bases and J by 2 bases, with 6 bases between the two germline ends. The germline V gene encodes CDR1 MNHEY and CDR2 SMNVEV (reference sequence). DNA of the CDR3: TGTGCCAGCAGTTTAGGGGGCACTAATGAAAAACTGTTTTTT. Translation: CASSLGGTNEKLFF.